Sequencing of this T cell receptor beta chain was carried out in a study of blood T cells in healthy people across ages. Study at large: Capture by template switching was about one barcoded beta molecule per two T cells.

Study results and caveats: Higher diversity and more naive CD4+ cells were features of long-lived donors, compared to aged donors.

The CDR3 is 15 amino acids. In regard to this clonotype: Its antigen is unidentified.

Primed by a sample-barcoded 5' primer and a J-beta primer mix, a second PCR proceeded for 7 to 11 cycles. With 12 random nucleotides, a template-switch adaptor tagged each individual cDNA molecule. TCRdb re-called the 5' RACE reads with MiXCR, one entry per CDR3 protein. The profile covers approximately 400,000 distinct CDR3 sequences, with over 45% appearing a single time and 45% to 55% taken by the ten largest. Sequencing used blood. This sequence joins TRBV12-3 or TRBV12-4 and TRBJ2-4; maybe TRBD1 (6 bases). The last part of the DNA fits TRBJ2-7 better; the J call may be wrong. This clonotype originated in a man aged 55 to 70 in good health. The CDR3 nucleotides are TGTGCCAGCAGGTCGACAGGTCGGATGTCAGGCGAGCAGTACTTC. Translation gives CASRSTGRMSGEQYF.